This record concerns one T cell receptor beta chain sequence. Repertoires were generated with immunoSEQ multiplex PCR, while TCRdb's copy carries only in-frame clones and drops some. The repertoire holds 110,000 or so clones, about 94% seen once, with less than 7.5% in the top ten. The trim removed 5 bases at V and 5 bases at J, leaving 15 bases unmatched. Germline V CDR1 and CDR2: SGHDN, FVKESK. The CDR3 consists of 16 residues. The record originates from a study of T cell changes during pregnancy in multiple sclerosis. The sequencing used peripheral blood, collected before pregnancy. This receptor was taken from a female donor with multiple sclerosis, enrolled in a pregnancy study. V is TRBV14 and J is TRBJ2-7; 7 bases map to TRBD2. The CDR3 bases are TGTGCCAGCAGCAAAGGCACCGGGAGGCCTCTGGACGAGCAGTACTTC. It specifies CASSKGTGRPLDEQYF.